This TCR beta chain stems from a study of control samples from healthy donors and cancer patients. Sequencing was performed with immunoSEQ multiplex PCR; in TCRdb, only in-frame clones are kept and a portion is missing. The repertoire holds about 150,000 clones, with about 93% as singletons. Trimming pared 4 bases from V and 7 bases from J, leaving 17 bases between. CDR3 length equals 15 residues. Germline V gives CDR1 SGHTS, CDR2 YDEGEE. The receptor comes from a man between 50 and 59 years old in good health. Sequenced sample: blood. The chain links TRBV5-8 to TRBJ1-4, with TRBD1 as a possible D gene (5 bases). The CDR3 DNA reads as TGTGCCAGCAGCCCCGGGACCGCGGAGCGTGAAAAACTGTTTTTT. Translated, it gives CASSPGTAEREKLFF.